What follows describes a single T cell receptor (beta chain). It lacks a known antigen. Read sequence stops 3 residues before the CDR3 end, and the germline J gene provides the missing end. The data originate from a study of TET2 disruption in CD19-targeted CAR T cells listed by TCRdb under 2018. At the level of the whole study: No additional inclusion criteria were applied, and the number of samples was determined by the original clinical trial design and by sample availability.

Results the study describes overall, beyond this receptor: The conclusions drawn about the patient's CAR T cells were based on extensive analysis of just one subject.

Deep sequencing of the TCR beta chain was done using the immunoSEQ assay. The original methods were these. Only productive TCR beta rearrangements went into calculating clonotype frequencies. TCRdb took this table from immuneACCESS and kept in-frame rearrangements with V and J called. Such tables lack part of the clones; where checked against another copy, unresolved V genes explain under half of the gap, and the rest is unexplained. The V and J calls and clone size were taken over from that table, and D and trimming were inferred from the DNA. In this sample's table one finds 25,000 or so clones. The ten largest clonotypes hold 1.9% of the sample. This specimen's treatment or condition label, per the study, means: autologous CTL019 cells: CD19 CAR with 4-1BB and CD3 zeta domains. TCR zeta and 4-1BB costimulatory signaling domains were incorporated into the CD19 CAR. Leukapheresis was used to collect the T cells for CTL019 manufacturing from peripheral blood. The DNeasy Blood and Tissue Kit was used to extract genomic DNA from pre-infusion T cells, peripheral blood, or sorted post-infusion T cells.

The CDR3 has 16 amino acids, counting the end cysteine and phenylalanine. Of the CDR3's DNA, 39 bases were read; they are in frame from base 1. The germline V gene provides CDR1 MNHNS and CDR2 SASEGT. This sequence was found in a man aged 70 or older with chronic lymphocytic leukemia. Specimen: CD8- CAR+ T cells sorted from cultured blood T cells, collected for CD19 CAR T cell therapy. The cell subset or site label for this specimen denotes: CD8-negative CAR-positive T cells from the infusion product. This chain is built from TRBV6-1 and TRBJ2-4; possibly the D gene is TRBD1, per 7 matching bases. The CDR3 protein sequence reads: CASSEFDREVSETQYF. CDR3 DNA (partial): TGTGCCAGCAGTGAATTCGACAGGGAGGTTTCGGAGACT.